A single sample is the source of the 27 T cell receptor beta chains below, sequenced in a study of regulatory T cells in long-lasting Graves disease. Arm-PCR with iRepertoire HTBI primers amplified the CDR3 regions for these TCR beta libraries. TCRdb re-called the multiplex PCR reads through MiXCR, storing one row per CDR3 protein. Among roughly 430,000 distinct CDR3 sequences, about a sixth were seen once, and the ten largest hold around 10%. The time point was: newly diagnosed GD, antithyroid drugs for less than 3 months. The authors made the TCR library using RNA they extracted from PBMCs. The data also belong to a second study, concerning T cells in Graves' hyperthyroidism and ophthalmopathy.

Sequences were derived from peripheral blood mononuclear cells (PBMCs), sampled at new diagnosis, from a patient treated with antithyroid drugs. The receptors shown here come from a woman in her 30s with Graves disease.

The table lists this clonotype with many counts. The chain has TRBV28 and TRBJ2-1; 8 nucleotides line up with TRBD2. Germline CDR1 reads MDHEN; CDR2 reads SYDVKM. CDR3 length equals 15 residues. V was pared by 5 bases and J by 3 bases, with 6 bases of the junction left unmatched. The CDR3 DNA reads as TGTGCCAGCAGTCCAGGGACTAGTCTCTACAATGAGCAGTTCTTC. Translating it yields CASSPGTSLYNEQFF. The entire variable domain, with the rest obtained from reference TRBV28 and TRBJ2-1, is as follows: DVKVTQSSRYLVKRTGEKVFLECVQDMDHENMFWYRQDPGLGLRLIYFSYDVKMKEKGDIPEGYSVSREKKERFSLILESASTNQTSMYLCASSPGTSLYNEQFFGPGTRLTVL.

The sample holds many counts of this clonotype. The chain has TRBV7-9 and TRBJ2-4; D is perhaps TRBD2 (7 bases). V lost 5 bases and J 2 bases, leaving 16 bases between the germline ends. The CDR3 contains 16 residues. Germline CDR1 SEHNR, CDR2 FQNEAQ (reference sequence). The CDR3 is CASSLWSGDTKNIQYF. CDR3 bases: TGTGCCAGCAGCCTTTGGAGCGGGGACACCAAAAACATTCAGTACTTC.

The chain combines TRBV19 with TRBJ2-3; 11 nucleotides line up with TRBD2. Germline loops: CDR1 LNHDA, CDR2 SQIVND (reference sequence). The J segment lost 2 bases and the V segment lost 6 bases, leaving 7 bases of the junction unmatched. The CDR3 spans 16 residues. Here the CDR3 reads CASSQGLADATDTQYF. The CDR3 bases are TGTGCCAGTAGCCAGGGACTAGCGGATGCCACAGATACGCAGTATTTT.

This chain uses TRBV4-1 with TRBJ2-7; 10 bases agree with TRBD1. Looked up from germline, CDR1 is MGHRA and CDR2 is YSYEKL. The ends lost 3 bases at V and 0 bases at J; junction bases unmatched: 5. The length of the CDR3 is 16 residues. CDR3 coding DNA: TGCGCCAGCAGCCAGTCCGGGACAGGGGCCTCCTACGAGCAGTACTTC. Translated, it gives CASSQSGTGASYEQYF.

This clonotype has at least ten counts. The chain carries TRBV12-3 or TRBV12-4 and TRBJ2-1, with a weak D call TRBD2 (8 bases). The CDR3 has 19 residues. With 2 bases removed from V and 7 bases from J, the gap between germline ends came to 27 bases. The DNA of the CDR3 is TGTGCCAGCAGTTTAAAAGGGGGCGGGGCCGGGACTAGACTTAATGAGCAGTTCTTC. As protein: CASSLKGGGAGTRLNEQFF.

In regard to this clonotype: A far bigger clonotype differs at one base, so this is likely a read error. No conserved phenylalanine or tryptophan ends this CDR3, so it is likely a read error. This chain links TRBV27 with TRBJ2-5; D possibly matches TRBD1 or TRBD2 (5 bases each). CDR3 length: 14 residues. V lost 9 bases to trimming and J lost 1 base, with 15 bases between them. CDR1 MNHEY and CDR2 SMNVEV come from the germline V gene (reference sequence). The CDR3 loop is CASQTGTGQETQYL. CDR3 DNA sequence: TGTGCCAGTCAAACCGGGACGGGCCAAGAGACCCAGTACCTC.

This clonotype was detected many times. The chain joins TRBV7-2 to TRBJ2-7; D is undetermined. Looked up from germline, CDR1 is SGHTA and CDR2 is FQGNSA. The CDR3 covers 12 residues. Trimming pared 2 bases from V and 5 bases from J, leaving 7 bases between. The CDR3 sequence: CASSLRVNEQYF. The DNA of the CDR3 is TGTGCCAGCAGCTTAAGGGTGAACGAGCAGTACTTC. Using reference TRBV7-2 and TRBJ2-7 for the parts outside the CDR3, the full variable domain is GAGVSQSPSNKVTEKGKDVELRCDPISGHTALYWYRQSLGQGLEFLIYFQGNSAPDKSGLPSDRFSAERTGGSVSTLTIQRTQQEDSAVYLCASSLRVNEQYFGPGTRLTVT.

In this sample, this clonotype turned up many times. The V and J genes are TRBV28 and TRBJ2-3; a weak D match, TRBD1 (5 bases). This CDR3 is built from 16 residues. The V and J ends lost 7 bases and 0 bases respectively, with 17 bases between them. Germline CDR1 MDHEN, CDR2 SYDVKM. The CDR3 region has the DNA TGTGCCAGCAATGGGCAGGGTACTCCTAGCACAGATACGCAGTATTTT. Its translation: CASNGQGTPSTDTQYF. Full variable domain (remainder filled in from reference TRBV28 and TRBJ2-3): DVKVTQSSRYLVKRTGEKVFLECVQDMDHENMFWYRQDPGLGLRLIYFSYDVKMKEKGDIPEGYSVSREKKERFSLILESASTNQTSMYLCASNGQGTPSTDTQYFGPGTRLTVL.

This clonotype was seen repeatedly, ten times or more. The chain has TRBV28 and TRBJ1-1; D uncertain. The CDR3 has 12 amino acids. Germline CDR1 and CDR2: MDHEN and SYDVKM. Trimming removed 3 bases from V and 7 bases from J, with 9 bases in between. The CDR3 protein is CASSLGGVEAFF. Here the CDR3 DNA reads TGTGCCAGCAGTTTGGGCGGTGTTGAAGCTTTCTTT.

This clonotype was picked up many times. The genes are TRBV7-3 and TRBJ1-2, with TRBD1 as a possible D gene (6 bases). CDR3 length: 15 amino acids. V was trimmed by 5 bases and J by 6 bases, leaving 19 bases between them. Germline V gene sequence: CDR1 SGHTA, CDR2 FQGTGA. CDR3 bases: TGTGCCAGCAGCCCCACGGGACAAAGAGGAAATGGCTACACCTTC. It yields the protein CASSPTGQRGNGYTF. Combining the CDR3 with reference TRBV7-3 and TRBJ1-2 gives the whole variable domain GAGVSQTPSNKVTEKGKYVELRCDPISGHTALYWYRQSLGQGPEFLIYFQGTGAADDSGLPNDRFFAVRPEGSVSTLKIQRTERGDSAVYLCASSPTGQRGNGYTFGSGTRLTVV.

The chain combines TRBV5-4 with TRBJ1-1; no clear D gene. The CDR3 has 14 residues. V dropped 0 bases and J dropped 0 bases, with 6 bases sitting between them. Germline V gene sequence: CDR1 SGHNT, CDR2 YYREEE (reference sequence). DNA of the CDR3: TGTGCCAGCAGCTTGGTACATTTGAACACTGAAGCTTTCTTT. Translated, it gives CASSLVHLNTEAFF.

This clonotype was seen at least ten times. J is TRBJ1-1 and V is TRBV7-9; 9 nucleotides match TRBD1. The J segment lost 3 bases and the V segment lost 5 bases, leaving 7 bases of the junction unmatched. The CDR3 loop spans 15 amino acids. Germline CDR1 SEHNR, CDR2 FQNEAQ (reference sequence). CDR3 in amino acids: CASSPRTGEDTEAFF. Here the CDR3 DNA reads TGTGCCAGCAGCCCCCGGACAGGGGAGGACACTGAAGCTTTCTTT.

This clonotype was recorded many times. The V call is TRBV12-3 or TRBV12-4, the J call TRBJ2-2; 8 nucleotides match TRBD2. The J segment lost 6 bases and the V segment lost 7 bases, leaving 7 bases of the junction unmatched. The length of the CDR3 is 14 residues. CDR3 bases: TGTGCCAGCAAAAGCGGGAGAATGGCCGGGGAGCTGTTTTTT. Translating it yields CASKSGRMAGELFF.

Worth noting for this clonotype: A far larger clone lies a single base away; this is likely a read error. The chain uses TRBV7-9 and TRBJ2-2; 10 bases align to TRBD2. The CDR3 spans 17 residues. Germline CDR1 SEHNR, CDR2 FQNEAQ (reference sequence). DNA for the CDR3: TGTGCCAGCAGCTTGTTCCTAGCGGGAGTTAGTGCCGGGGAGCCGTTTTTT. Translated: CASSLFLAGVSAGEPFF.

In this sample, this clonotype turned up many times. This chain links TRBV6-1 with TRBJ2-2, with D perhaps TRBD1 (5 bases). The CDR3 runs to 14 residues. Trimming took 4 bases from V and 0 from J, leaving 6 bases between them. CDR1 and CDR2 from the germline V gene are MNHNS and SASEGT. The DNA for the CDR3 is TGTGCCAGCAGTGTGACAGCGAACACCGGGGAGCTGTTTTTT. Translated: CASSVTANTGELFF.

The table lists this clonotype with many counts. The genes are TRBV14 and TRBJ1-1, with TRBD1 matching over 8 bases. CDR1 and CDR2 (germline): SGHDN, FVKESK. V lost 4 bases to trimming and J lost 6 bases; unmatched junction nucleotides: 10. This CDR3 spans 15 amino acids. The CDR3 nucleotides are TGTGCCAGCAGCCGGGGCGCAGGGGGCTACGCTGAAGCTTTCTTT. As protein: CASSRGAGGYAEAFF.

The chain employs TRBV5-1 and TRBJ2-1, with 7 bases lining up with TRBD1. The germline CDR1 and CDR2 sequences are SGHRS and YFSETQ. V lost 4 bases and J lost 6; bases outside the gene matches: 10. CDR3 length: 15 residues. The CDR3 loop is CASSAWDSNCNEQFF. CDR3 bases: TGCGCCAGCAGCGCCTGGGACAGCAACTGCAATGAGCAGTTCTTC.

The gene calls are TRBV7-2 and TRBJ2-6; 12 nucleotides align to TRBD1. This CDR3 region has 18 residues. CDR1 is SGHTA and CDR2 is FQGNSA in the germline V gene. The ends lost 5 bases at V and 2 bases at J; junction bases unmatched: 7. The CDR3 reads CASSPRGTGGTGANVLTF. For the CDR3, the DNA is TGTGCCAGCAGCCCCCGAGGGACAGGGGGCACTGGGGCCAACGTCCTGACTTTC.

This clonotype occurred many times. The rearrangement uses TRBV5-1 and TRBJ2-1; D is perhaps TRBD2 (6 bases). Germline V gives CDR1 SGHRS, CDR2 YFSETQ. Trimming removed 8 bases at V and 6 bases at J, with 18 bases between. This CDR3 is 14 amino acids long. DNA for the CDR3: TGCGCCAGTCACCCGGTGGCGGGGACCAATGAGCAGTTCTTC. This encodes CASHPVAGTNEQFF.

This clonotype has a handful of counts. The V gene is TRBV7-9, the J gene TRBJ2-7; 7 positions agree with TRBD2. The V gene's germline CDR1 is SEHNR and CDR2 FQNEAQ (reference sequence). CDR3 length equals 12 residues. J lost 7 bases, V lost 0 bases, and 0 bases had no gene match. CDR3 DNA sequence: TGTGCCAGCAGCTTAGCAGCGGGGGAGCAGTACTTC. Translating it yields CASSLAAGEQYF.

Concerning this clonotype: Being one base from a much bigger clone, this may be a read error. V is TRBV5-1 and J is TRBJ1-1; a weak D match, TRBD1 (6 bases). Germline CDR1 is SGHRS and CDR2 is YFSETQ. This CDR3 region has 14 residues. The ends were cut back, 4 bases at V and 10 bases at J, with 20 bases in the middle. This chain's CDR3 is CASSQGWGGTRAFF. In DNA, the CDR3 is TGCGCCAGCAGCCAGGGCTGGGGTGGGACACGAGCTTTCTTT.

This clonotype occurred many times. The rearrangement joins TRBV3-1 to TRBJ2-3, with 9 nucleotides matching TRBD2. The germline V gene has CDR1 LGHDT and CDR2 YNNKEL (reference sequence). Trimming at V came to 3 bases and at J to 2 bases, leaving 3 bases not matched to a gene. This CDR3 comprises 15 residues. CDR3 residues: CASSQLAGYTDTQYF. DNA of the CDR3: TGTGCCAGCAGCCAGCTAGCGGGGTACACAGATACGCAGTATTTT.

This clonotype was detected a few times. The chain links TRBV19 to TRBJ1-2; D may be TRBD1 (5 bases). Trimming left V 4 bases short and J 4 bases short, with 16 bases between. This CDR3 spans 15 amino acids. Germline loops: CDR1 LNHDA, CDR2 SQIVND (reference sequence). CDR3 bases: TGTGCCAGTAGTACCGAATTAGGGACTGGCTATGGCTACACCTTC. Encoded protein: CASSTELGTGYGYTF.

Remarks on this clonotype: A single base is all that separates this from a far larger clone, so a read error is likely. The chain links TRBV7-2 to TRBJ2-1; possible D gene TRBD1, 5 bases. Germline assignment: CDR1 SGHTA and CDR2 FQGNSA. The CDR3 spans 14 residues. Deletions cut 6 bases from V and 5 bases from J, with 14 bases between. CDR3 residues: CASSLSQGNNEQFF. The CDR3 nucleotides read TGTGCCAGCAGTTTATCCCAGGGTAACAATGAGCAGTTCTTC.

Many counts were recorded for this clonotype. The chain couples TRBV5-1 to TRBJ1-5; 9 positions agree with TRBD1. CDR1 and CDR2 from the germline V gene are SGHRS and YFSETQ. Germline trimming cut 5 bases from V and 7 bases from J; bases unmatched to any gene: 13. This CDR3 is 16 amino acids long. The CDR3 is CASRPGQGSPEQPQHF. CDR3 sequence (DNA): TGCGCCAGCAGGCCGGGACAGGGCAGTCCAGAGCAGCCCCAGCATTTT.

This clonotype has a handful of counts. The rearrangement uses TRBV6-5 and TRBJ2-4; no clear D gene. V lost 2 bases and J 1 base, leaving 9 bases between the germline ends. Germline V CDR1 and CDR2: MNHEY, SVGAGI. The CDR3 consists of 15 residues. In DNA, the CDR3 is TGTGCCAGCAGTTACGGGTTAGGGGCCAAAAACATTCAGTACTTC. It codes for CASSYGLGAKNIQYF.

This clonotype was seen many times. The gene calls are TRBV28 and TRBJ1-5; 8 bases are a match to TRBD1. This CDR3 comprises 13 residues. J lost 7 bases, V lost 7 bases, and 6 bases had no gene match. The germline gives CDR1 MDHEN, CDR2 SYDVKM. The CDR3 region has the DNA TGTGCCAGCAAGACAGGGGTCATCCAGCCCCAGCATTTT. It codes for CASKTGVIQPQHF. Together with reference TRBV28 and TRBJ1-5, the CDR3 gives the full variable domain: DVKVTQSSRYLVKRTGEKVFLECVQDMDHENMFWYRQDPGLGLRLIYFSYDVKMKEKGDIPEGYSVSREKKERFSLILESASTNQTSMYLCASKTGVIQPQHFGDGTRLSIL.